One sample yielded the 13 T cell receptor beta chains listed below, sequenced in a study of blood T cell repertoires in COVID-19. This table comes from immunoSEQ multiplex PCR, and its TCRdb copy is limited to in-frame clones, with some not included. The sample lists approximately 70,000 clones; 79% were seen once. Sequenced material: peripheral blood. These receptors were obtained from a woman at least 80 years old with active or convalescent COVID-19.

The rearrangement uses TRBV5-1 and TRBJ2-7; D is uncertain. CDR1 SGHRS and CDR2 YFSETQ come from the germline V gene. With 0 bases removed from V and 2 bases from J, the gap between germline ends came to 9 bases. The length of the CDR3 is 14 residues. For the CDR3, the DNA is TGCGCCAGCAGCTTGGCAGACAATACCTACGAGCAGTACTTC. Its protein product is CASSLADNTYEQYF.

The CDR3 nucleotides read TGTGCCAGCAGTGGGGGACAGGGTTACTCTGGAAACACCATATATTTT. Translated: CASSGGQGYSGNTIYF. V and J are TRBV6-1 and TRBJ1-3, with 9 bases aligning to TRBD1. V lost 4 bases, J lost 0 bases, and 4 bases stayed unmatched. This CDR3 comprises 16 residues. The germline CDR1 and CDR2 sequences are MNHNS and SASEGT.

The chain joins TRBV28 to TRBJ1-2; weak D call: TRBD1 (6 bases). The CDR3 is made up of 17 amino acids. Germline assignment: CDR1 MDHEN and CDR2 SYDVKM. The V gene lost 4 bases and the J gene lost 4 bases, with 22 bases spanning the gap. The CDR3 loop reads CASSSTKTYRVGYGYTF. CDR3 sequence (DNA): TGTGCCAGCAGTTCAACTAAGACCTACAGGGTTGGCTATGGCTACACCTTC.

The chain recombines TRBV7-2 with TRBJ1-6; no clear D gene. This CDR3 comprises 14 residues. Germline loops: CDR1 SGHTA, CDR2 FQGNSA. V dropped 1 base and J dropped 7 bases, with 8 bases sitting between them. The CDR3 nucleotides read TGTGCCAGCAGCTTAGTCAGGCTCAATTCACCCCTCCACTTT. It is translated as CASSLVRLNSPLHF. Full variable domain (remainder filled in from reference TRBV7-2 and TRBJ1-6): GAGVSQSPSNKVTEKGKDVELRCDPISGHTALYWYRQSLGQGLEFLIYFQGNSAPDKSGLPSDRFSAERTGGSVSTLTIQRTQQEDSAVYLCASSLVRLNSPLHFGNGTRLTVT.

The V call is TRBV2, the J call TRBJ2-1; 8 bases align to TRBD2. The V gene's germline CDR1 is SNHLY and CDR2 FYNNEI. The CDR3 has 15 amino acids. V was pared by 5 bases and J by 9 bases, with 12 bases of the junction left unmatched. The CDR3 here is CASSPPFGTSLEQFF. DNA of the CDR3: TGTGCCAGCAGTCCCCCCTTCGGGACTAGTCTTGAGCAGTTCTTC.

The V gene is TRBV29-1, the J gene TRBJ2-1; 8 bases align to TRBD1. The germline gives CDR1 SQVTM, CDR2 ANQGSEA. This CDR3 is 14 amino acids long. V shed 8 bases and J 7 bases; nucleotides not matched to a gene: 13. CDR3 DNA sequence: TGCAGCTACCGACGGGCAGGGGGCTGGAATGAGCAGTTCTTC. It specifies CSYRRAGGWNEQFF.

The sample holds a few counts of this clone. The chain carries TRBV5-1 and TRBJ2-2, with D possibly matching TRBD1 (6 bases). CDR1 and CDR2 from the germline V gene are SGHRS and YFSETQ. This CDR3 has 15 residues. The V gene lost 4 bases and the J gene lost 0 bases, with 10 bases spanning the gap. CDR3 in DNA: TGCGCCAGCAGCCAGGACAGCTCGAACACCGGGGAGCTGTTTTTT. It encodes CASSQDSSNTGELFF.

This chain links TRBV5-6 with TRBJ2-2; 7 nucleotides agree with TRBD2. The CDR3 is made up of 18 amino acids. Germline CDR1 SGHDT, CDR2 YYEEEE. With V trimmed by 6 bases and J by 7 bases, 21 bases remained unmatched. In nucleotides, the CDR3 is TGTGCCAGCACCCCAGGGTTGCGGGAGTTAATTACTGGCGGGGAGCTGTTTTTT. As protein: CASTPGLRELITGGELFF.

The chain combines TRBV2 with TRBJ2-7; TRBD1 might be the D (5 bases). Germline V lookup: CDR1 SNHLY, CDR2 FYNNEI. The CDR3 has 14 residues. V was shortened by 6 bases and J by 5 bases, with 17 bases between the two germline ends. The chain's CDR3 is CASRPRQWSDEQYF. In nucleotides, the CDR3 is TGTGCCAGCAGACCCAGACAGTGGAGCGACGAGCAGTACTTC.

This rearrangement joins TRBV9 to TRBJ2-7, with 8 positions matching TRBD2. J lost 3 bases, V lost 7 bases, and 6 bases had no gene match. The germline CDR1 and CDR2 sequences are SGDLS and YYNGEE. There are 13 residues in the CDR3. The CDR3 spells CASSPGGYYEQYF. The CDR3 nucleotides are TGTGCCAGCTCCCCGGGGGGGTACTACGAGCAGTACTTC.

The chain is built from TRBV7-8 and TRBJ2-5; D perhaps matches TRBD2 (6 bases). The CDR3 covers 13 residues. Trimming removed 5 bases at V and 3 bases at J, with 10 bases between. Germline V gene data show CDR1 as SGHVS and CDR2 as FQNEAQ. The CDR3 sequence: CASSTGLKETQYF. The DNA for the CDR3 is TGTGCCAGCAGCACAGGACTAAAAGAGACCCAGTACTTC.

The chain has TRBV7-2 and TRBJ2-7; tentatively, D is TRBD2 (7 bases). The CDR3 spans 14 residues. Between the trimmed V and J ends, which lost 4 bases and 12 bases, there was a span of 22 bases. Germline values: CDR1 SGHTA, CDR2 FQGNSA. CDR3 loop: CASSSYDTRGLRYF. The CDR3 DNA reads TGTGCCAGCAGCTCATATGACACGCGGGGGCTTCGGTACTTC.

This chain connects TRBV19 to TRBJ2-7; D is unresolved. This CDR3 contains 14 residues. Trimming removed 1 base from V and 4 bases from J, with 11 bases in between. Per the germline V gene, CDR1 is LNHDA and CDR2 is SQIVND (reference sequence). The CDR3 sequence is CASSIVYRPYEQYF. In DNA form, the CDR3 reads TGTGCCAGTAGTATAGTGTACAGACCTTACGAGCAGTACTTC.